The clone carrying this T cell receptor (beta chain) was recorded a few times. Combining iRepertoire HTBI primers with Arm-PCR of CDR3 regions, the authors built TCR beta libraries. MiXCR, run by TCRdb on the multiplex PCR reads, gives a single entry per CDR3 protein. This sample has around 470,000 distinct CDR3 sequences, with 12% to 15% found just once. The time point here: newly diagnosed GD, antithyroid drugs for less than 3 months. From PBMCs, RNA was extracted and then used to make the TCR library. This sample was taken from a study of regulatory T cells in long-lasting Graves disease. V trimming: 5 bases; J trimming: 3 bases; junction bases outside the gene matches: 4. Germline CDR1 reads SGHTA; CDR2 reads FQGTGA. This CDR3 comprises 14 residues. The sample was also reused in another study, on T cells in Graves' hyperthyroidism and ophthalmopathy. In that study: With the HTBI primer set, the TCR CDR3 went through a first round of RT-PCR.

This specimen consisted of peripheral blood mononuclear cells (PBMCs), obtained at new diagnosis, from a patient treated with antithyroid drugs. The receptor was isolated from a woman aged 45 to 65 with Graves disease. This rearrangement joins TRBV7-3 to TRBJ2-1, with TRBD1 matching 7 bases. CDR3 amino acids: CASSRTGVYNEQFF. The DNA for the CDR3 is TGTGCCAGCAGCAGGACAGGAGTCTACAATGAGCAGTTCTTC.